This entry lists 29 T cell receptor beta chains sequenced from one sample in a study of blood T cell repertoires in COVID-19. The protocol was immunoSEQ multiplex PCR, while the TCRdb copy is restricted to in-frame clones and leaves out a portion. The sample lists over 100,000 clones; around 80% were seen once. Sequencing was performed on peripheral blood. The source of these receptors is a human donor in a cohort sampled during active or convalescent COVID-19.

Remarks on this clone: Other DNA sequences in this specimen translate into the identical CDR3. V is TRBV3-1 (or the pseudogene TRBV3-2) and J is TRBJ1-3; D gene unclear. Trimming shortened V by 1 base and J by 0 bases, and 7 bases separated the two germline ends. CDR3 length: 15 residues. The V gene's germline CDR1 is LGHDT and CDR2 YNNKEL (reference sequence). CDR3 sequence reads: CASSQVLSSGNTIYF. DNA for the CDR3: TGTGCCAGCAGCCAAGTGCTATCCTCTGGAAACACCATATATTTT.

This rearrangement joins TRBV30 to TRBJ2-3; 11 positions agree with TRBD2. J gave up 4 bases and V 0 bases, and 6 bases lay outside the gene matches. This CDR3 has 16 residues. CDR1 is GTSNPN, CDR2 SVGIG, per germline (reference sequence). This CDR3 is CAWSVHSGRAADTQYF. CDR3 bases: TGTGCCTGGAGTGTCCATAGCGGGAGGGCTGCAGATACGCAGTATTTT.

This clone appeared a single time. V and J are TRBV19 and TRBJ2-7, with 8 bases identical to TRBD1. CDR1 and CDR2 (germline): LNHDA, SQIVND (reference sequence). This CDR3 is built from 14 residues. V was pared by 2 bases and J by 5 bases, with 5 bases of the junction left unmatched. The CDR3 protein is CASSIQGAVNEQYF. The CDR3 DNA sequence: TGTGCCAGTAGTATACAGGGGGCAGTGAACGAGCAGTACTTC.

This chain uses TRBV27 with TRBJ1-2; possible D gene TRBD1, 6 bases. The CDR3 is made up of 16 amino acids. Trimming stripped 0 bases from V and 4 bases from J, with 15 bases between. The germline gives CDR1 MNHEY, CDR2 SMNVEV (reference sequence). The CDR3 nucleotides read TGTGCCAGCAGTTTATCACACAGGGAAGGAATCTATGGCTACACCTTC. Translation gives CASSLSHREGIYGYTF.

The chain recombines TRBV5-5 with TRBJ2-5; 12 positions agree with TRBD2. The CDR3 length is 17 residues. Trimming cost V 0 bases and J 6 bases; bases outside gene matches: 9. Germline V CDR1 and CDR2: SGHKS, YYEKEE (reference sequence). In nucleotides, the CDR3 is TGTGCCAGCAGCTTGGCTAGCGGGGGGGCCGGTCGGAAGACCCAGTACTTC. It codes for CASSLASGGAGRKTQYF. Using reference TRBV5-5 and TRBJ2-5 for the parts outside the CDR3, the full variable domain is DAGVTQSPTHLIKTRGQQVTLRCSPISGHKSVSWYQQVLGQGPQFIFQYYEKEERGRGNFPDRFSARQFPNYSSELNVNALLLGDSALYLCASSLASGGAGRKTQYFGPGTRLLVL.

V is TRBV5-8 and J is TRBJ2-5; a possible D gene is TRBD1 (5 bases). Germline-derived CDR1 and CDR2 are SGHTS and YDEGEE. The CDR3 covers 13 residues. V lost 7 bases, J lost 7 bases, and 17 bases lay in between. CDR3 sequence reads: CASRRHDSGTQYF. In DNA form, the CDR3 reads TGTGCCAGCCGACGCCACGACAGTGGGACCCAGTACTTC. Based on the CDR3 plus reference TRBV5-8 and TRBJ2-5, the full variable domain is EAGVTQSPTHLIKTRGQQATLRCSPISGHTSVYWYQQALGLGLQFLLWYDEGEERNRGNFPPRFSGRQFPNYSSELNVNALELEDSALYLCASRRHDSGTQYFGPGTRLLVL.

This chain connects TRBV18 to TRBJ2-1; 12 positions agree with TRBD2. In germline, CDR1 is KGHSH, CDR2 LQKENI. CDR3 length equals 16 residues. With 1 base clipped from V and 3 bases from J, the junction kept 1 base outside the gene matches. The CDR3 is CASSPRTSGVYNEQFF. The CDR3, as DNA: TGTGCCAGCTCACCACGGACTAGCGGGGTCTACAATGAGCAGTTCTTC.

The V call is TRBV6-5, the J call TRBJ2-6, with D unclear. Deletions cut 6 bases from V and 0 bases from J, with 9 bases between. CDR1 and CDR2 (germline): MNHEY, SVGAGI. The CDR3 runs to 15 residues. The CDR3 loop reads CASSTLTSGANVLTF. The CDR3 DNA sequence: TGTGCCAGCAGCACACTAACCTCTGGGGCCAACGTCCTGACTTTC.

The rearrangement uses TRBV18 and TRBJ2-3, with 7 bases identical to TRBD1. Germline V gene sequence: CDR1 KGHSH, CDR2 LQKENI. V shed 4 bases, J shed 0 bases, and the junction held 7 bases outside the gene matches. CDR3 length: 16 residues. For the CDR3, the DNA is TGTGCCAGCTCACAGTGGGACAGCCTTAGCACAGATACGCAGTATTTT. Translating it yields CASSQWDSLSTDTQYF.

V gene TRBV7-6 combines with J gene TRBJ2-7; D perhaps matches TRBD2 (6 bases). From germline, CDR1 is SGHVS and CDR2 FNYEAQ. V was trimmed by 2 bases and J by 5 bases, leaving 16 bases between them. The CDR3 is made up of 15 amino acids. CDR3 in amino acids: CASSLTPGEMHEQYF. CDR3 bases: TGTGCCAGCAGCTTAACACCGGGAGAAATGCACGAGCAGTACTTC.

The chain is built from TRBV25-1 and TRBJ1-6; the D is unclear. V gave up 2 bases and J gave up 8 bases, with 13 bases separating them. CDR1 is MGHDK and CDR2 is SYGVNS in the germline V gene. CDR3 length: 15 amino acids. In DNA form, the CDR3 reads TGTGCCAGCAGTGAACGGGGTCTAGGTTATTCACCCCTCCACTTT. Its protein product is CASSERGLGYSPLHF.

The chain couples TRBV5-4 to TRBJ2-7; perhaps TRBD1 as D (6 bases). Germline loops: CDR1 SGHNT, CDR2 YYREEE (reference sequence). This CDR3 contains 13 residues. With 4 bases removed from V and 5 bases from J, the gap between germline ends came to 13 bases. Here the CDR3 reads CASSPGQRNEQYF. The CDR3 DNA reads as TGTGCCAGCAGCCCCGGACAGCGCAACGAGCAGTACTTC.

The chain employs TRBV7-2 and TRBJ2-7; perhaps TRBD1 as D (5 bases). From germline, CDR1 is SGHTA and CDR2 FQGNSA. The CDR3 sequence is 14 residues long. The germline V and J ends were trimmed by 5 bases and 3 bases, with 14 bases remaining between them. The CDR3 DNA reads as TGTGCCAGCAGCGGGGCACGACTCAACTACGAGCAGTACTTC. Translated: CASSGARLNYEQYF.

J is TRBJ2-3 and V is TRBV5-4, with 8 positions matching TRBD2. CDR3 length: 16 amino acids. Per germline, CDR1 SGHNT and CDR2 YYREEE (reference sequence). With 0 bases clipped from V and 0 bases from J, the junction kept 3 bases outside the gene matches. CDR3 residues: CASSLGASGSTDTQYF. CDR3 coding DNA: TGTGCCAGCAGCTTGGGCGCTAGCGGGAGCACAGATACGCAGTATTTT.

This CDR3 is CASSLVDFPGTDTQYF. For the CDR3, the DNA is TGTGCCAGCAGTTTGGTGGACTTCCCTGGCACAGATACGCAGTATTTT. The V gene is TRBV28, the J gene TRBJ2-3; possibly TRBD2 for D (5 bases). The CDR3 loop spans 16 amino acids. Trimming took 3 bases from V and 1 from J, leaving 14 bases between them. CDR1 MDHEN and CDR2 SYDVKM come from the germline V gene.

The chain is built from TRBV3-1 (or the pseudogene TRBV3-2) and TRBJ2-1; no clear D. The germline V and J ends were trimmed by 4 bases and 10 bases, with 11 bases remaining between them. In germline, CDR1 is LGHDT, CDR2 YNNKEL (reference sequence). The CDR3 runs to 12 residues. The CDR3 nucleotides read TGTGCCAGCAGCCTCCGAACAAACGAGCAGTTCTTC. Its translation is CASSLRTNEQFF.

The sample holds one count of this clone. The V call is TRBV4-3, the J call TRBJ2-7; D remains unclear. This CDR3 has 14 amino acids. The V and J ends lost 0 bases and 4 bases respectively, with 10 bases between them. Germline CDR1 LGHNA, CDR2 YSLEER. CDR3 region: CASSQDLGTYEQYF. In DNA, the CDR3 is TGCGCCAGCAGCCAAGATCTGGGCACTTACGAGCAGTACTTC.

This chain uses TRBV19 with TRBJ1-2; 10 bases match TRBD1. Trimming removed 0 bases from V and 8 bases from J; junction bases left unmatched: 9. Germline CDR1 and CDR2: LNHDA and SQIVND (reference sequence). This CDR3 is built from 16 residues. The CDR3 loop is CASSIDPKPGQGGYTF. The DNA for the CDR3 is TGTGCCAGTAGTATAGACCCCAAACCGGGACAGGGGGGCTACACCTTC.

The V call is TRBV5-1, the J call TRBJ1-3; D might be TRBD1 (6 bases). The CDR3 length is 15 residues. Trimming took off 0 bases at V and 1 base at J, with 8 bases between the two ends. Germline CDR1 SGHRS, CDR2 YFSETQ. The CDR3 sequence is CASSLGGGSGNTIYF. The CDR3 DNA sequence: TGCGCCAGCAGCTTGGGAGGGGGTTCTGGAAACACCATATATTTT.

The rearrangement joins TRBV19 to TRBJ1-5; D perhaps matches TRBD1 (5 bases). The CDR3 totals 16 residues. Trimming left V 2 bases short and J 4 bases short, with 15 bases between. The germline CDR1 and CDR2 sequences are LNHDA and SQIVND (reference sequence). Here the CDR3 reads CASSITPRVLNQPQHF. For the CDR3, the DNA is TGTGCCAGTAGTATAACCCCCAGGGTGTTAAATCAGCCCCAGCATTTT.

The table lists this clone with a few counts. The chain is built from TRBV6-5 and TRBJ2-1, with 7 bases that match TRBD2. CDR3 length: 14 residues. Looked up from germline, CDR1 is MNHEY and CDR2 is SVGAGI. J lost 3 bases, V lost 6 bases, and 5 bases had no gene match. The CDR3 nucleotides are TGTGCCAGCAGCGTAGTAGCGGGCTACAATGAGCAGTTCTTC. This translates into CASSVVAGYNEQFF.

V is TRBV30 and J is TRBJ2-7; 9 positions agree with TRBD2. CDR1 GTSNPN and CDR2 SVGIG come from the germline V gene (reference sequence). The CDR3 totals 12 residues. The V and J ends lost 2 bases and 8 bases, in that order; junction bases with no gene match: 4. CDR3 sequence: CAWSRTSAKQYF. In nucleotides, the CDR3 is TGTGCCTGGAGTAGGACTAGCGCTAAGCAGTACTTC.

The CDR3, as DNA: TGTGCCAGTAGTATAAGACAGTACCCCTACGAGCAGTACTTC. It encodes CASSIRQYPYEQYF. This chain connects TRBV19 to TRBJ2-7; possibly TRBD1 for D (5 bases). Between the trimmed V and J ends, which lost 2 bases and 2 bases, there was a span of 10 bases. CDR3 length: 14 residues. The germline V gene has CDR1 LNHDA and CDR2 SQIVND (reference sequence).

The chain links TRBV6-4 to TRBJ2-6; TRBD1 aligns across 7 bases. This CDR3 region has 14 residues. The germline V gene encodes CDR1 MRHNA and CDR2 SNTAGT. The trim removed 6 bases at V and 2 bases at J, leaving 1 base unmatched. CDR3 coding DNA: TGTGCCAGCAGAACAGGGGCTGGGGCCAACGTCCTGACTTTC. It translates to CASRTGAGANVLTF.

The rearrangement uses TRBV3-1 (or the pseudogene TRBV3-2) and TRBJ2-3; TRBD2 agrees at 8 bases. Trimming took 1 base from V and 7 from J; bases not matched to a gene: 7. Germline values: CDR1 LGHDT, CDR2 YNNKEL (reference sequence). The CDR3 sequence is 15 residues long. The CDR3 sequence: CASSQGRVAGHTQYF. DNA of the CDR3: TGTGCCAGCAGCCAAGGTCGGGTAGCGGGGCATACGCAGTATTTT.

The CDR3 sequence is CASSYFGPSAGELFF. In DNA, the CDR3 is TGTGCCAGCAGTTACTTTGGGCCCTCGGCCGGGGAGCTGTTTTTT. The chain joins TRBV6-6 to TRBJ2-2; D is undetermined. Trimming shortened V by 1 base and J by 6 bases, and 12 bases separated the two germline ends. CDR1 and CDR2 (germline): MNHNY, SVGAGI (reference sequence). The CDR3 has 15 residues.

This rearrangement joins TRBV7-2 to TRBJ1-1, with 7 nucleotides matching TRBD1. Trimming removed 5 bases from V and 7 bases from J; junction bases left unmatched: 10. The CDR3 loop spans 14 amino acids. Germline CDR1 and CDR2: SGHTA and FQGNSA. The CDR3 protein is CASSLNLQGNEAFF. CDR3 bases: TGTGCCAGCAGCCTAAACCTACAGGGGAATGAAGCTTTCTTT.

The chain couples TRBV15 to TRBJ2-3; 9 positions match TRBD2. The CDR3 runs to 15 residues. Unmatched junction bases numbered 3, after V lost 4 bases and J lost 1 base. The germline V gene encodes CDR1 LNHNV and CDR2 YYDKDF (reference sequence). CDR3 amino acids: CATSNSGRGTDTQYF. For the CDR3, the DNA is TGTGCCACCAGCAATAGCGGGAGAGGCACAGATACGCAGTATTTT.

The J gene is TRBJ2-5, the V gene TRBV5-4, with 8 bases lining up with TRBD1. The CDR3 has 14 amino acids. Germline values: CDR1 SGHNT, CDR2 YYREEE (reference sequence). The V gene end was trimmed by 4 bases and the J gene end by 1 base; junction bases not matched to a gene: 3. The CDR3, as DNA: TGTGCCAGCAGCCCGGACAGGGCCCAAGAGACCCAGTACTTC. Translation: CASSPDRAQETQYF.